This entry lists 5 T cell receptor beta chains sequenced from one sample in a study of blood T cell repertoires in COVID-19. The protocol was immunoSEQ multiplex PCR, while the TCRdb copy is restricted to in-frame clones and leaves out a portion. The sample lists some 340,000 clones; about 90% were seen once. Source material: PBMCs or T cells enriched from blood (not recorded which). These receptors were obtained from a woman aged 25 to 45 who had recovered from COVID-19.

This rearrangement joins TRBV14 to TRBJ1-3; D is unclear. The V end lost 2 bases, the J end lost 0 bases, and 8 bases lay between the germline ends. The CDR3 length is 15 residues. Germline CDR1 SGHDN, CDR2 FVKESK. The CDR3: CASSQIHSSGNTIYF. The CDR3 region has the DNA TGTGCCAGCAGCCAAATCCACAGCTCTGGAAACACCATATATTTT. The whole variable domain, filled in from reference TRBV14 and TRBJ1-3, reads EAGVTQFPSHSVIEKGQTVTLRCDPISGHDNLYWYRRVMGKEIKFLLHFVKESKQDESGMPNNRFLAERTGGTYSTLKVQPAELEDSGVYFCASSQIHSSGNTIYFGEGSWLTVV.

The chain links TRBV2 to TRBJ2-2, with 8 bases matching TRBD2. The CDR3 runs to 17 residues. The germline gives CDR1 SNHLY, CDR2 FYNNEI. V lost 3 bases and J lost 2; bases outside the gene matches: 8. The CDR3 sequence is CASSERPGGVNTGELFF. CDR3 DNA: TGTGCCAGCAGTGAGAGACCCGGGGGGGTTAACACCGGGGAGCTGTTTTTT.

The chain has TRBV10-3 and TRBJ2-7; the D gene is possibly TRBD1 (5 bases). V was trimmed by 1 base and J by 0 bases, leaving 7 bases between them. CDR3 length: 14 residues. The germline V gene has CDR1 ENHRY and CDR2 SYGVKD. The CDR3 sequence: CAISEFQGSYEQYF. The CDR3 region has the DNA TGTGCCATCAGTGAGTTCCAGGGCTCCTACGAGCAGTACTTC.

The rearrangement uses TRBV5-1 and TRBJ2-3; 7 positions agree with TRBD1. The ends lost 4 bases at V and 4 bases at J; junction bases unmatched: 9. The CDR3 totals 15 residues. Germline V gene sequence: CDR1 SGHRS, CDR2 YFSETQ. CDR3 in amino acids: CASSVRQGSADTQYF. The CDR3 DNA reads as TGCGCCAGCAGCGTGAGACAGGGATCGGCAGATACGCAGTATTTT.

The chain couples TRBV5-1 to TRBJ1-6; 8 nucleotides match TRBD1. Germline lookup yields CDR1 SGHRS and CDR2 YFSETQ. The CDR3 extends over 15 amino acids. The V gene end was trimmed by 0 bases and the J gene end by 7 bases; junction bases not matched to a gene: 3. The CDR3, as DNA: TGCGCCAGCAGCTTGGGACAGGGGAGGAATTCACCCCTCCACTTT. Translation gives CASSLGQGRNSPLHF.